This section outlines one T cell receptor (beta chain) sequence together with its context. Its antigen is not identified. It was considered stable Graves' hyperthyroidism when ophthalmopathy did not progress within 18 months. Patients between 18 and 65 years old had hyperthyroidism, newly diagnosed and lasting under 2 months. These data originate in a study of T cells in Graves' hyperthyroidism and ophthalmopathy. Whole-study results and caveats: Most thyroid clonotypes expanded above 0.001 were also detected in blood.

The CDR3 is made up of 14 amino acids. CDR1 is SGHRS, CDR2 YFSETQ, per germline. Trimming shortened V by 5 bases and J by 4 bases, and 15 bases separated the two germline ends. TCR beta CDR3 regions were amplified from RNA. Carried out on the TCR CDR3, a first-round RT-PCR used the HTBI primer set. In TCRdb, the multiplex PCR reads were re-called with MiXCR into one record per CDR3 protein. The sample lists about 840,000 distinct CDR3 sequences, more than 30% occurring once. The receptor was isolated from a man aged 18 to 35 with Graves' hyperthyroidism. The sample was blood. The chain combines TRBV5-1 with TRBJ1-1; D might be TRBD1 (5 bases). CDR3 DNA: TGCGCCAGCAGTCTGGAATGGGGGACCACTGAAGCTTTCTTT. It translates to CASSLEWGTTEAFF.